Sequencing of this T cell receptor (beta chain) was carried out in a study of blood T cell repertoires in COVID-19. The wider study: Acute and convalescent COVID-19 specimens originated in the United States, Italy and Spain. PBMCs, B-cell-depleted T cells, or T cells provided the cDNA or gDNA that made up the material.

Study processing details: Nucleated cell number was recorded as an estimate derived from reference gene primer amplification. Profiled with immunoSEQ multiplex PCR; TCRdb holds only in-frame clones, not every one. V and J calls and clone size follow that table, whereas D and trimming were derived from the DNA. The profile shows approximately 67,000 clones, around 90% of them singletons. This receptor was obtained from a woman of 80 years or more with acute or convalescent COVID-19. Sequencing input: peripheral blood.

CDR3 loop: CASSQDRGQREKLFF. The CDR3 DNA reads TGTGCCAGCAGCCAAGATAGGGGACAGCGTGAAAAACTGTTTTTT. The rearrangement links TRBV3-1 (or the pseudogene TRBV3-2) to TRBJ1-4; TRBD1 matches 7 bases. J gave up 7 bases and V 0 bases, and 5 bases lay outside the gene matches. The CDR3 is 15 residues long. Germline values: CDR1 LGHDT, CDR2 YNNKEL (reference sequence).